This section outlines one T cell receptor beta chain sequence together with its context. What it recognizes is unknown. Germline assignment: CDR1 MDHEN and CDR2 SYDVKM. This CDR3 comprises 15 residues. Trimming removed 5 bases at V and 2 bases at J, with 15 bases between. Each sorted population was over 95% pure. The data are from a study of beta chain features in type 1 diabetes. What was sequenced were expressed TCRB transcripts, since all of the isolated RNA had been reverse transcribed. TCRdb keeps only in-frame clones here, not all; method: immunoSEQ multiplex PCR. The table shows about 700,000 clones, with over 10% occurring only once. Study outcomes and limitations: Within each of all four CD4+ subsets, Type 1 diabetes patients had TCRB CDR3s that were moderately but significantly shorter. Whether HLA type affects TCRB rearrangement stayed undetermined in the present work. Relative to healthy donors, patients appeared to have naive, central memory and Treg TCRB repertoires that were more similar. It was possible that PCR favored shorter templates, equally so in patients and controls.

The sequence was obtained from a young man with type 1 diabetes. Sequencing was performed on naive CD4+ T cells from blood. The chain recombines TRBV28 with TRBJ1-1; D perhaps matches TRBD1 (6 bases). The CDR3 sequence is CASSGAGGQNTEAFF. CDR3 coding DNA: TGTGCCAGCAGTGGGGCGGGGGGCCAAAACACTGAAGCTTTCTTT.